The 24 T cell receptor beta chains presented below share a single source sample, sequenced in a study of post-analysis software for immune sequencing data. Libraries were made from TCR beta cDNA, and they carried unique molecular identifiers. TCRdb ran MiXCR on the PCR reads and lists one entry per CDR3 protein. The sample shows about 430,000 distinct CDR3 sequences, about 39% of them seen only once. These TCRs' antigens remain unknown. Study results and caveats: In patients, about 5 TRBV segments were more frequent than in controls, with TRBV5-6, TRBV5-1 and TRBV20-1 among them.

Sequences were obtained from blood. The receptor source for this set is a girl aged 2 to 9 with multiple sclerosis.

Many counts were recorded for this clonotype. One end of the junction varies from germline; a read error may be responsible. V and J are TRBV5-1 and TRBJ2-3; D gene unclear. Germline CDR1 and CDR2: SGHRS and YFSETQ. CDR3 size: 12 residues. The CDR3 is CASSLDTDTQYF. Here the CDR3 DNA reads TGTGCCAGCAGCTTAGACACAGATACGCAGTATTTT.

The J gene is TRBJ2-1, the V gene TRBV6-6, with unresolved D. V was cut by 4 bases and J by 9 bases, with 13 bases left in between. Per the germline V gene, CDR1 is MNHNY and CDR2 is SVGAGI (reference sequence). This CDR3 region has 13 residues. CDR3 DNA: TGTGCCAGCAGTTCCTCGGGCTCGGGTGAGCAGTTCTTC. This translates into CASSSSGSGEQFF.

The chain has TRBV4-3 and TRBJ2-3; D unresolved. There are 14 residues in the CDR3. The V end lost 1 base, the J end lost 4 bases, and 9 bases lay between the germline ends. Germline loops: CDR1 LGHNA, CDR2 YSLEER. The CDR3 nucleotides are TGCGCCAGCAGCCAAGGACACTATGCAGATACGCAGTATTTT. Translated, it gives CASSQGHYADTQYF.

CDR3 DNA: TGTGCCAGCTCACCTAGAGAGGGGGTGTTCGAGACCCAGTACTTC. Its translation: CASSPREGVFETQYF. This chain connects TRBV18 to TRBJ2-5; maybe TRBD1 (6 bases). V lost 3 bases to trimming and J lost 5 bases, with 16 bases between them. Germline values: CDR1 KGHSH, CDR2 LQKENI. The CDR3 length is 15 residues.

The chain uses TRBV4-2 and TRBJ1-4; 8 nucleotides line up with TRBD1. Germline loops: CDR1 LGHNA, CDR2 YNFKEQ. The ends lost 3 bases at V and 3 bases at J; junction bases unmatched: 3. The CDR3 spans 15 residues. CDR3 residues: CASSQETGANEKLFF. For the CDR3, the DNA is TGTGCCAGCAGCCAGGAGACAGGGGCTAATGAAAAACTGTTTTTT.

CDR3 in amino acids: CASSVSGRGDEQYF. The CDR3 DNA sequence: TGTGCCAGCAGCGTTAGCGGGAGAGGGGACGAGCAGTACTTC. The V call is TRBV9, the J call TRBJ2-7, with 9 bases matching TRBD2. Germline CDR1 and CDR2: SGDLS and YYNGEE. Trimming took 2 bases from V and 5 from J; bases not matched to a gene: 5. CDR3 size: 14 residues.

This clonotype has at least ten counts. This chain connects TRBV6-5 to TRBJ2-7; D is undetermined. Trimming removed 2 bases from V and 4 bases from J, with 15 bases in between. This CDR3 is built from 15 residues. CDR1 is MNHEY and CDR2 is SVGAGI in the germline V gene. The CDR3 reads CASSYEQVPRYEQYF. The CDR3, as DNA: TGTGCCAGCAGTTACGAGCAGGTACCCCGATACGAGCAGTACTTC.

This clonotype was counted a few times. The CDR3 loop is CASSQSLGGGTEAFF. The CDR3 DNA follows: TGCGCCAGCAGTCAATCTCTAGGGGGTGGCACTGAAGCTTTCTTT. The chain couples TRBV23-1 to TRBJ1-1, with a weak D call TRBD1 (6 bases). TRBV23-1 is flagged as an ORF with uncertain function. CDR3 length equals 15 residues. Trimming stripped 0 bases from V and 4 bases from J, with 12 bases between.

This clonotype was observed a handful of times. The chain couples TRBV28 to TRBJ2-5; 8 positions match TRBD2. Looked up from germline, CDR1 is MDHEN and CDR2 is SYDVKM. This CDR3 is 13 amino acids long. Trimming cost V 6 bases and J 5 bases; bases outside gene matches: 5. CDR3 DNA sequence: TGTGCCAGCAGAACCCCGGGAGGGGAGACCCAGTACTTC. Protein sequence: CASRTPGGETQYF.

The rearrangement joins TRBV5-1 to TRBJ2-6, with D tentatively TRBD1 or TRBD2 (5 bases each). Trimming took 0 bases from V and 2 from J, leaving 12 bases between them. The V gene's germline CDR1 is SGHRS and CDR2 YFSETQ. This CDR3 has 17 residues. CDR3: CASSLGWGTAGANVLTF. The CDR3 DNA reads as TGCGCCAGCAGCTTGGGATGGGGGACCGCTGGGGCCAACGTCCTGACTTTC.

This clonotype turned up a few times. This chain joins TRBV7-9 and TRBJ1-2; no clear D gene. Germline values: CDR1 SEHNR, CDR2 FQNEAQ (reference sequence). This CDR3 has 14 residues. V was pared by 3 bases and J by 4 bases, with 12 bases between. Here the CDR3 DNA reads TGTGCCAGCAGCTTTGGTAGGGAAAGCTATGGCTACACCTTC. It codes for CASSFGRESYGYTF.

The gene calls are TRBV20-1 and TRBJ2-5, with a weak D call TRBD2 (7 bases). V shed 3 bases and J shed 1 base, with 15 bases lying between them. This CDR3 region has 15 residues. Looked up from germline, CDR1 is DFQATT and CDR2 is SNEGSKA (reference sequence). The CDR3, as DNA: TGCAGTGCTAGTACGGCCGGGGGGCCCCAAGAGACCCAGTACTTC. Protein product: CSASTAGGPQETQYF.

This clonotype has just a few counts. CDR3 residues: CASSFGATSGRGNEQFF. The CDR3 bases are TGTGCCAGCAGTTTTGGGGCTACTAGCGGGAGGGGTAATGAGCAGTTCTTC. The chain links TRBV12-3 or TRBV12-4 to TRBJ2-1; 13 bases align to TRBD2. Trimming cost V 3 bases and J 7 bases; bases outside gene matches: 9. This CDR3 region has 17 residues.

Only a few counts were recorded for this clonotype. The rearrangement links TRBV7-9 to TRBJ2-1; D remains unclear. CDR1 and CDR2 (germline): SEHNR, FQNEAQ (reference sequence). The CDR3 length is 13 residues. Trimming shortened V by 5 bases and J by 4 bases, and 9 bases separated the two germline ends. As DNA, the CDR3 is TGTGCCAGCAGCCCTCCGCGGTACAATGAGCAGTTCTTC. Its translation: CASSPPRYNEQFF.

This clonotype was observed at least ten times. This sequence joins TRBV6-4 and TRBJ2-5; 9 bases agree with TRBD2. V trimming: 0 bases; J trimming: 0 bases; junction bases outside the gene matches: 5. Germline CDR1 MRHNA, CDR2 SNTAGT. CDR3 size: 17 residues. Written as DNA, the CDR3 is TGTGCCAGCAGTGACTCCCCTAGCGGGAAATACCAAGAGACCCAGTACTTC. Translation gives CASSDSPSGKYQETQYF.

This clonotype was seen more than once but under ten times. The chain employs TRBV29-1 and TRBJ2-5; perhaps D is TRBD1 or TRBD2 (5 bases each). Trimming took off 3 bases at V and 2 bases at J, with 10 bases between the two ends. Looked up from germline, CDR1 is SQVTM and CDR2 is ANQGSEA. The CDR3 consists of 13 residues. Written as DNA, the CDR3 is TGCAGCGTTGAGGGGGACGGTCAAGAGACCCAGTACTTC. Amino acid sequence: CSVEGDGQETQYF.

This clonotype was counted between two and nine times. This chain links TRBV12-3 or TRBV12-4 with TRBJ1-2; the D is unclear. The V and J ends lost 2 bases and 4 bases respectively, with 11 bases between them. CDR3 length equals 14 residues. The CDR3 sequence is CASSLKGWGYGYTF. In DNA, the CDR3 is TGTGCCAGCAGTTTAAAGGGTTGGGGCTATGGCTACACCTTC.

This clonotype came up a few times. The chain employs TRBV11-2 and TRBJ2-3, with 8 bases matching TRBD2. The CDR3 runs 16 residues. Germline CDR1 reads SGHAT; CDR2 reads FQNNGV. Trimming took 6 bases from V and 3 from J; bases not matched to a gene: 11. The CDR3: CASSLVAGGWTDTQYF. DNA for the CDR3: TGTGCCAGCAGTCTGGTGGCGGGGGGTTGGACAGATACGCAGTATTTT.

On this clonotype itself: This sequence may be a read error, since a much larger clone differs from it by one base. The rearrangement links TRBV6-2 or TRBV6-3 to TRBJ1-5; 7 bases match TRBD1. In germline, CDR1 is MNHEY, CDR2 SVGEGT. The CDR3 extends over 15 amino acids. CDR3 DNA sequence: TGTGCCAGCAGGACTGGGACAGCGGAGGGTCAGCCCCGGCATTTT. It translates to CASRTGTAEGQPRHF.

V usage is TRBV29-1 and J usage is TRBJ1-1, with D tentatively TRBD1 (6 bases). This CDR3 spans 14 amino acids. V lost 7 bases and J lost 3, with 18 bases in between. Looked up from germline, CDR1 is SQVTM and CDR2 is ANQGSEA. CDR3 DNA sequence: TGCAGCGCTCAAACAGGGACTGTGTACACTGAAGCTTTCTTT. This gives the protein CSAQTGTVYTEAFF.

The V and J genes are TRBV20-1 and TRBJ2-7; 8 bases align to TRBD1. This CDR3 region has 12 residues. With V trimmed by 4 bases and J by 5 bases, 4 bases remained unmatched. The germline gives CDR1 DFQATT, CDR2 SNEGSKA (reference sequence). The CDR3 region has the DNA TGCAGTGCTACCAGACAGGGGAACGAGCAGTACTTC. This codes for CSATRQGNEQYF.

The chain combines TRBV12-3 or TRBV12-4 with TRBJ1-2; D is unclear. This CDR3 contains 14 residues. Trimming pared 0 bases from V and 6 bases from J, leaving 11 bases between. CDR3 sequence reads: CASSLAWRENGYTF. DNA for the CDR3: TGTGCCAGCAGTTTAGCGTGGAGAGAAAATGGCTACACCTTC.

The chain is built from TRBV28 and TRBJ2-1, with 11 bases identical to TRBD2. Per germline, CDR1 MDHEN and CDR2 SYDVKM. The CDR3 sequence is 15 residues long. V shed 7 bases, J shed 4 bases, and the junction held 6 bases outside the gene matches. CDR3 nucleotides: TGTGCCAGCATCATCGGGACTAGCGGATACAATGAGCAGTTCTTC. Amino acids: CASIIGTSGYNEQFF.

Points on this clonotype: One end of the junction fails to match germline, which may point to a read error. This chain links TRBV20-1 with TRBJ2-3; D may be TRBD2 (7 bases). The CDR3 extends over 14 amino acids. Germline assignment: CDR1 DFQATT and CDR2 SNEGSKA (reference sequence). The CDR3 region has the DNA TGCAGTGCTAGTGAATTAGGGGGGGGCGATACGCGGTATTTT. It specifies CSASELGGGDTRYF.